This T cell receptor beta chain was obtained from a study of metastatic and nonmetastatic thyroid tumors. The wider study: Samples came from malignant and benign thyroid patients, and repertoires were compared across blood and tumor or nodule tissue.

This clone was seen ten or more times. One junction end disagrees with the germline gene, perhaps due to a read error. All patients were treatment-naive before thyroid surgery. Per the germline V gene, CDR1 is SGHTA and CDR2 is FQGNSA. This CDR3 spans 16 amino acids. Per the original data handling: A papillary thyroid cancer distant-metastasis classifier was built from CDR3 differences across clinicopathological groups. TCRdb re-called clones via MiXCR from the PCR reads. The V and J calls here are based on TCRdb, not the publication. The sample contains 25,000 to 35,000 clones, more than 15% of which appear only once.

The genes are TRBV7-2 and TRBJ2-3; 8 positions match TRBD2. Sample: blood. This receptor was obtained from a female donor with papillary thyroid cancer or a benign thyroid nodule (not recorded which). Some clones in this sample may be carry-over from other donors' samples. In DNA, the CDR3 is TGTGCCAGCAGCCTAGCGGGTTGGCGTAGCACAGATACGCAGTATTTT. Residues: CASSLAGWRSTDTQYF.